This T cell receptor beta chain was retrieved from a study of T-cell reconstitution after alpha-beta-depleted transplantation in children. This CDR3 is built from 13 residues. CDR1 SGHTA and CDR2 FQGNSA come from the germline V gene. V dropped 0 bases and J dropped 4 bases, with 7 bases sitting between them. This clonotype was seen many times. The TCRbeta library incorporated unique molecular identifiers. Each CDR3 protein gets one entry after TCRdb re-called the PCR reads with MiXCR. Here the sample spans 240,000 or so distinct CDR3 sequences, 12% being singletons. Specimen: PBMCs from the stem cell graft donor, collected from the stem cell graft. This receptor was obtained from a human donor who donated a stem cell graft to a child with acute lymphoblastic leukemia. The chain is built from TRBV7-2 and TRBJ2-7; D not certain. CDR3 residues: CASSLAGLYEQYF. In DNA, the CDR3 is TGTGCCAGCAGCTTAGCGGGATTATACGAGCAGTACTTC.